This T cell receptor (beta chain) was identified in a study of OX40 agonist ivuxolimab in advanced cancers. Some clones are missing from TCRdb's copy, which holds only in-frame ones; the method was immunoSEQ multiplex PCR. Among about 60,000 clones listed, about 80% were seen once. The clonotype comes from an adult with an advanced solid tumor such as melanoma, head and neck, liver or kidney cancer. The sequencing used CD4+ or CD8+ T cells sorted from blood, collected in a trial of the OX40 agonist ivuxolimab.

The CDR3 DNA reads TGTGCCAGCAGTGAATCCCCTGACACAGATACGCAGTATTTT. This translates into CASSESPDTDTQYF. The chain joins TRBV6-1 to TRBJ2-3; no firm D call. V lost 2 bases and J lost 2, with 8 bases in between. The CDR3 has 14 residues. CDR1 MNHNS and CDR2 SASEGT come from the germline V gene.